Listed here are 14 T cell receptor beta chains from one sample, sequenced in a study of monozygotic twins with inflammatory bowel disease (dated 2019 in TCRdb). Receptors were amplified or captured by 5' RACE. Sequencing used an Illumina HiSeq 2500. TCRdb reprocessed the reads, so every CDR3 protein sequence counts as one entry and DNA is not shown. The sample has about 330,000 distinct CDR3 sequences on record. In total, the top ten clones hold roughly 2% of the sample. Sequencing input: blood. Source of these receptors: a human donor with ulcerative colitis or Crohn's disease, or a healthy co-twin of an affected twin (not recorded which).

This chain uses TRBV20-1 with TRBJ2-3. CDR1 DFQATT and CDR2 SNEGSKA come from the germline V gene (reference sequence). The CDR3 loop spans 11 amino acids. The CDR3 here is CSASWVDTQYF.

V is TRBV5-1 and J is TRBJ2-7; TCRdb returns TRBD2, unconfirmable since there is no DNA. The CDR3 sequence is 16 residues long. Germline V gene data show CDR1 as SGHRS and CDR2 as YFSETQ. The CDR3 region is CASSSSGLAGAYEQYF.

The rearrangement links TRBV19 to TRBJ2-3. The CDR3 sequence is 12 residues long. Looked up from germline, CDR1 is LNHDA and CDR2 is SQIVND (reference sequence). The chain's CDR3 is CASSIGTDTQYF.

This chain's CDR3 is CASSSRDTTTEAFF. The chain is built from TRBV5-6 and TRBJ1-1; with no DNA, the TCRdb D assignment of TRBD1 cannot be verified. There are 14 residues in the CDR3. Per the germline V gene, CDR1 is SGHDT and CDR2 is YYEEEE.

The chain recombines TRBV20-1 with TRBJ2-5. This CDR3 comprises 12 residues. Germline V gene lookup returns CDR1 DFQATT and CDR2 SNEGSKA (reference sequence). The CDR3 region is CSANADQETQYF.

CDR3 region: CASILAANTEAFF. The chain recombines TRBV28 with TRBJ1-1. This CDR3 spans 13 amino acids. Per germline, CDR1 MDHEN and CDR2 SYDVKM.

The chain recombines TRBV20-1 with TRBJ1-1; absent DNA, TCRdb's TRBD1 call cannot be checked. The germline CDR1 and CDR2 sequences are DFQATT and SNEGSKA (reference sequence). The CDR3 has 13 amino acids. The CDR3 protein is CSSRKGRDTEAFF.

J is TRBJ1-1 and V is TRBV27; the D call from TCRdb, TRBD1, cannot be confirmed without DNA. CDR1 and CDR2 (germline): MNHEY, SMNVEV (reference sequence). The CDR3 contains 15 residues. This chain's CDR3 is CASSLSGTGFTEAFF.

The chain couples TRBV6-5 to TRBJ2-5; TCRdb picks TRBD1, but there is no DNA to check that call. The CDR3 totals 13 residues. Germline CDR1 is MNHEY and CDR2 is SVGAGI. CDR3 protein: CASSLQGFETQYF.

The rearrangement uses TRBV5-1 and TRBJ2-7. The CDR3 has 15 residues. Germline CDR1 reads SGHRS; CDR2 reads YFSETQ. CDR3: CASSSDRTVTYEQYF.

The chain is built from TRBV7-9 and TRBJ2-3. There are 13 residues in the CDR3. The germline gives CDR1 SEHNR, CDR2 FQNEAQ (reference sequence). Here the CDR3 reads CASSVAVGDTQYF.

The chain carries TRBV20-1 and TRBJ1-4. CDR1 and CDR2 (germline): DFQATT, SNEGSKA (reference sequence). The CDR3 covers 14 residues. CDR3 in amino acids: CSADGEGVSGKLFF.

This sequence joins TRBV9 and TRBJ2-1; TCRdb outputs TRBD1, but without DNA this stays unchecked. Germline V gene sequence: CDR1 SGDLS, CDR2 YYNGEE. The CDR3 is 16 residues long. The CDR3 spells CASSEGDGRNYNEQFF.

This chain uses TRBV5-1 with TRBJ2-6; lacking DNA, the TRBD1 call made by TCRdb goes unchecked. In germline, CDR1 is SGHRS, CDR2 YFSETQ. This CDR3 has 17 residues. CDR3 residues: CASSFRGTGSGANVLTF.